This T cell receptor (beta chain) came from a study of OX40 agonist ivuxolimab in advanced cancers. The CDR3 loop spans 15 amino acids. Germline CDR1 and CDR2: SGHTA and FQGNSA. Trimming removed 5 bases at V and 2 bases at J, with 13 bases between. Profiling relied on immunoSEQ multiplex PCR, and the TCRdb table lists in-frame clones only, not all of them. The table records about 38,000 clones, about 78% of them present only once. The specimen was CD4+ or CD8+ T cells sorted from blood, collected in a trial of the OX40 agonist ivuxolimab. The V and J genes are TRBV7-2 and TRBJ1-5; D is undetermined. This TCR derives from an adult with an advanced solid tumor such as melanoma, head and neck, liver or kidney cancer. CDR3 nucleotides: TGTGCCAGCAGCCCCTTTGTCCAGGGCAATCAGCCCCAGCATTTT. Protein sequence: CASSPFVQGNQPQHF.